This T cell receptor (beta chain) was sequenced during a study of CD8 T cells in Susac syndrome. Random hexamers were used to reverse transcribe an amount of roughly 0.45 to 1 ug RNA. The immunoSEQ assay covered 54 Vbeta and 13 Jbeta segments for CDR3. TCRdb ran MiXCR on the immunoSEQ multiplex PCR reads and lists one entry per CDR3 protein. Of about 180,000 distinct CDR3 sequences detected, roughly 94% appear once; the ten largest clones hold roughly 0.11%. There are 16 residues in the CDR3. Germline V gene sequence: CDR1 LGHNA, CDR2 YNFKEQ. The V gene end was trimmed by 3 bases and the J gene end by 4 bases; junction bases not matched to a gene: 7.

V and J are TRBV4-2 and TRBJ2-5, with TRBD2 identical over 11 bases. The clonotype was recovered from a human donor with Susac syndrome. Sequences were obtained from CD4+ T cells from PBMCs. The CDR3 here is CASSHLSGGASETQYF. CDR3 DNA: TGTGCCAGCAGCCATCTTAGCGGGGGGGCATCAGAGACCCAGTACTTC.